This TCR beta chain emerged from a study of siplizumab effects on memory and regulatory T cells. Study results and limitations: Roughly 75-95% of dividing CD4+ or CD8+ clones were without an attributable naive or memory phenotype.

TCRdb's table, derived via immunoSEQ multiplex PCR, lists solely in-frame clones and lacks some. This sample has approximately 100,000 clones; around 90% occur once, and the top ten carry around 13%. This clone is a singleton in its sample. Its specificity is unknown. The CDR3 has 14 amino acids. Trimming stripped 5 bases from V and 1 base from J, with 9 bases between. Germline CDR1 reads SGHTA; CDR2 reads FQGNSA. Material: non-Treg CD4+ T cells sorted from blood. The J gene is TRBJ2-1, the V gene TRBV7-2; D remains unclear. This receptor was obtained from a human donor in good health. CDR3 region: CASSGIGSYNEQFF. DNA of the CDR3: TGTGCCAGCAGCGGGATCGGGTCCTACAATGAGCAGTTCTTC.